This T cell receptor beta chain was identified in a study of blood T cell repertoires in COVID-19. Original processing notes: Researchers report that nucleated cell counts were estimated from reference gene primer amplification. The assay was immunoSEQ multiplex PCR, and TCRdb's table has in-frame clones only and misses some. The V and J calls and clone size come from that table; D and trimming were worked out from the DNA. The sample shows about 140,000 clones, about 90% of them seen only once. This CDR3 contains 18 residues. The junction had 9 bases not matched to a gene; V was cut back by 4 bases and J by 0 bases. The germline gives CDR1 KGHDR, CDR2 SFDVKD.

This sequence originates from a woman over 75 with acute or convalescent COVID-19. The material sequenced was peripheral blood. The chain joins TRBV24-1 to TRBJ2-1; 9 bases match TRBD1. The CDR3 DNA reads TGTGCCACCAGTGACTCCGGGACAGGGAGAGGCTCCTACAATGAGCAGTTCTTC. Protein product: CATSDSGTGRGSYNEQFF.